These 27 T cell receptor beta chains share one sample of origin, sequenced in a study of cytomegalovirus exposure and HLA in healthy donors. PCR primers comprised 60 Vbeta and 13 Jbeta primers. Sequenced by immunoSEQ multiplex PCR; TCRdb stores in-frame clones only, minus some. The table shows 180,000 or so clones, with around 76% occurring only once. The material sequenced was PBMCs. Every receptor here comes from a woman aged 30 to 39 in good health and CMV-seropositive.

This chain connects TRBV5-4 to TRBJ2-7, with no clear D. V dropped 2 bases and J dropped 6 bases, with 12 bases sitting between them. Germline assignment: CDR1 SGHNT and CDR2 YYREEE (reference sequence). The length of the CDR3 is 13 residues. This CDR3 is CASSLIPASEQYF. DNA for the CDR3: TGTGCCAGCAGCTTAATCCCCGCGAGCGAGCAGTACTTC.

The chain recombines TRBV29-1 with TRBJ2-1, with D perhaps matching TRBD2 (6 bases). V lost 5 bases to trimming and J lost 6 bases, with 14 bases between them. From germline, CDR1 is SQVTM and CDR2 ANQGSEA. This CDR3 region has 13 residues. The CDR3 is CSVFSGEGNEQFF. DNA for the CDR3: TGCAGCGTTTTTTCGGGGGAAGGCAATGAGCAGTTCTTC.

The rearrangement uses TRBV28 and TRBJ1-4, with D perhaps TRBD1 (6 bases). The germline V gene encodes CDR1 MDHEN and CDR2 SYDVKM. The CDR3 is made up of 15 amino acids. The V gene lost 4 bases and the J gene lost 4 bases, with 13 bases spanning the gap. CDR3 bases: TGTGCCAGCAGTTCCCCAAGGGGGGGTAATGAAAAACTGTTTTTT. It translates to CASSSPRGGNEKLFF.

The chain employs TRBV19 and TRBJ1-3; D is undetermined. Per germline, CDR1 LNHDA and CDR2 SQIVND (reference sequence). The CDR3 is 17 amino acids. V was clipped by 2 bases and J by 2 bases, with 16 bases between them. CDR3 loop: CASSIPKLRRAGNTIYF. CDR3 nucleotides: TGTGCCAGTAGTATACCGAAACTTCGGCGGGCTGGAAACACCATATATTTT.

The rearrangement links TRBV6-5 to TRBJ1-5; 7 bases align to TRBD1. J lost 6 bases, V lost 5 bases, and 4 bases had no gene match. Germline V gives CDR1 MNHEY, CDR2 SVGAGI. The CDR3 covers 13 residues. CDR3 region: CASSKQGSQPQHF. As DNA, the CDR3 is TGTGCCAGCAGTAAACAGGGGTCTCAGCCCCAGCATTTT.

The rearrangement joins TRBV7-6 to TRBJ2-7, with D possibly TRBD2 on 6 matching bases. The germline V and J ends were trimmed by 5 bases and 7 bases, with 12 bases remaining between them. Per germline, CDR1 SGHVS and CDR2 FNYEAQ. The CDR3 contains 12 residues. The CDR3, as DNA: TGTGCCAGCAGCCTCGGACGGGGGGAGCAGTACTTC. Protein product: CASSLGRGEQYF.

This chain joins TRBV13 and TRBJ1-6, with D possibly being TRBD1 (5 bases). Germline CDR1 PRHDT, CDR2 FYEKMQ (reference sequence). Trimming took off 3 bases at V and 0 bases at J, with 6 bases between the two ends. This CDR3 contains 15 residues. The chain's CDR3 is CASSLGGSYNSPLHF. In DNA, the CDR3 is TGTGCCAGCAGCTTGGGGGGCTCCTATAATTCACCCCTCCACTTT.

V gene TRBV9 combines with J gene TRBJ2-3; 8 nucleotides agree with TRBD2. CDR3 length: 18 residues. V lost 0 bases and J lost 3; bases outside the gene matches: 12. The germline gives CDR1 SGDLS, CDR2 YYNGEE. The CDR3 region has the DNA TGTGCCAGCAGCGTAGCGGAGACGGCGGGGGGAGAGACAGATACGCAGTATTTT. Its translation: CASSVAETAGGETDTQYF.

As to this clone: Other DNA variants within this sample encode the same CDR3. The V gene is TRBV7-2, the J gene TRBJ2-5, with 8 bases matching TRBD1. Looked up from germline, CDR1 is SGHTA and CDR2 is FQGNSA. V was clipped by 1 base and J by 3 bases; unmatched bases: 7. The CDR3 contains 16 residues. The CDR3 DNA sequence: TGTGCCAGCAGCTTAGGAGGGCCAGGGGGCGAAGAGACCCAGTACTTC. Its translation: CASSLGGPGGEETQYF. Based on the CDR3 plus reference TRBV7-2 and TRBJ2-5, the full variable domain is GAGVSQSPSNKVTEKGKDVELRCDPISGHTALYWYRQSLGQGLEFLIYFQGNSAPDKSGLPSDRFSAERTGGSVSTLTIQRTQQEDSAVYLCASSLGGPGGEETQYFGPGTRLLVL.

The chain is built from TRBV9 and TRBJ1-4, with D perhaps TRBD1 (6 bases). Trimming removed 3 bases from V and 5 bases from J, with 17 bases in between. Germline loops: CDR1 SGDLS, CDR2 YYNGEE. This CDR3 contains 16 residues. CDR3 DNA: TGTGCCAGCAGCGCCCGCCTGGGTGGGGGCAATGAAAAACTGTTTTTT. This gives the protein CASSARLGGGNEKLFF.

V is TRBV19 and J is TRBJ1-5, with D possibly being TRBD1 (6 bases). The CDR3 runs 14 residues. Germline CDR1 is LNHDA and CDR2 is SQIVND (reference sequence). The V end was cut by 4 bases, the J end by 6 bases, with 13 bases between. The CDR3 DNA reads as TGTGCCAGTAGTAACAGGGTACCCATTCAGCCCCAGCATTTT. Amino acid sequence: CASSNRVPIQPQHF.

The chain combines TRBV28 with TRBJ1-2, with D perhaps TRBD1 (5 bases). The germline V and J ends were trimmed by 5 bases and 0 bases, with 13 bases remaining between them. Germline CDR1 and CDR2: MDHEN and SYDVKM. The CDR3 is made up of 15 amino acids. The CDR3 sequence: CASSGGDAPNYGYTF. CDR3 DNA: TGTGCCAGCAGTGGGGGGGATGCGCCTAACTATGGCTACACCTTC.

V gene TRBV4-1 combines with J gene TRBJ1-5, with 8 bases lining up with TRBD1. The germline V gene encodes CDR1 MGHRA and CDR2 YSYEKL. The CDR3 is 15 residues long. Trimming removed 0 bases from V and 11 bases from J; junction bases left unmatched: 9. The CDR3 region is CASSQDLGQVLTQHF. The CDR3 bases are TGCGCCAGCAGCCAAGATCTGGGACAGGTCCTAACCCAGCATTTT.

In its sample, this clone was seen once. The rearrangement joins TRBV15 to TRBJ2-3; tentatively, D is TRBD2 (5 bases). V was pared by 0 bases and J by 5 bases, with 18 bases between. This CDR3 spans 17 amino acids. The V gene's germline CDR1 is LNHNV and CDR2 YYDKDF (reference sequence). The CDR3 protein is CATSRDHAGARKDTQYF. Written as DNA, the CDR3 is TGTGCCACCAGCAGAGATCATGCGGGCGCGAGGAAAGATACGCAGTATTTT.

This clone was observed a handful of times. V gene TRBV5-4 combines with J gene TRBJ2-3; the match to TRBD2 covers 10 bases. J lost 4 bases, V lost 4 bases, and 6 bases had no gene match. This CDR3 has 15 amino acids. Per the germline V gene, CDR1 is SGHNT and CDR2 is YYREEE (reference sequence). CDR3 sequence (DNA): TGTGCCAGCAGCCAAGAGCGGGGGGGCCCAGATACGCAGTATTTT. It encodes CASSQERGGPDTQYF.

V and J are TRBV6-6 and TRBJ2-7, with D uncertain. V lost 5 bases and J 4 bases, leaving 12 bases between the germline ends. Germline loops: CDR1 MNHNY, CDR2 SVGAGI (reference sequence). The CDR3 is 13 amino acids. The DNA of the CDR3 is TGTGCCAGCAGTCTACTCGACGGGTACGAGCAGTACTTC. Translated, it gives CASSLLDGYEQYF.

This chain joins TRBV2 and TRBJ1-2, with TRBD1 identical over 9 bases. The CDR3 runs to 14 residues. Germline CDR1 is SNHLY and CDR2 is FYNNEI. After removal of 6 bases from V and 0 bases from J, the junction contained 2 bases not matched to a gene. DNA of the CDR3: TGTGCCAGCAGCCGGGACAGGGCTAACTATGGCTACACCTTC. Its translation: CASSRDRANYGYTF.

The CDR3 DNA sequence: TGTGCCATCAGTGAGAACACAGGGGGTACTGGGGCCAACGTCCTGACTTTC. Protein sequence: CAISENTGGTGANVLTF. The rearrangement joins TRBV10-3 to TRBJ2-6, with 8 bases that match TRBD1. Germline CDR1 is ENHRY and CDR2 is SYGVKD. CDR3 length equals 17 residues. The V segment lost 2 bases and the J segment 2 bases; nucleotides outside the gene matches: 5.

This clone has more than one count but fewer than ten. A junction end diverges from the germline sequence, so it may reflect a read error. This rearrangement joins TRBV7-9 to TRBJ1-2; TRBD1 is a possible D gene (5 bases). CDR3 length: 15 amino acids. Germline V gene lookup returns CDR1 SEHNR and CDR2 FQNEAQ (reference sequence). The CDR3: CSSSLVVAGNYGYTF. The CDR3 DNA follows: TGTTCCAGCAGCTTAGTTGTCGCAGGGAACTATGGCTACACCTTC.

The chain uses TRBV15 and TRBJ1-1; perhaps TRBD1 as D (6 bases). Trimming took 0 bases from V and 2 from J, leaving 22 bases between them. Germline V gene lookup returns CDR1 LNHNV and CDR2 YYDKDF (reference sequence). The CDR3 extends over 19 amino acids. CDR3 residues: CATSRDERGGGRGNTEAFF. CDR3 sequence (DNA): TGTGCCACCAGCAGAGATGAGAGGGGCGGCGGCAGGGGTAACACTGAAGCTTTCTTT.

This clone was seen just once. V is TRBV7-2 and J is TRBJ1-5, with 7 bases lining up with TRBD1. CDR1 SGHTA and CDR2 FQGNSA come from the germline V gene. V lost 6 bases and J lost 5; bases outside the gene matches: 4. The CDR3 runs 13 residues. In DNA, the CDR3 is TGTGCCAGCAGGCCCGACAGGGATCAGCCCCAGCATTTT. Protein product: CASRPDRDQPQHF.

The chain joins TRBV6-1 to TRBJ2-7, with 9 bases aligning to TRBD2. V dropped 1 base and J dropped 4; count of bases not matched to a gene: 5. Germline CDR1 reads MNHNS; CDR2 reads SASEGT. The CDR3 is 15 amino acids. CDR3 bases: TGTGCCAGCAGTGAAGAGGGTAGCGGGGGATACGAGCAGTACTTC. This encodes CASSEEGSGGYEQYF.

In nucleotides, the CDR3 is TGTGCCAGCACACCCTCGGGGAGAGGGGAGACCCAGTACTTC. Translation: CASTPSGRGETQYF. The chain recombines TRBV28 with TRBJ2-5; D possibly corresponds to TRBD2 (5 bases). The CDR3 spans 14 residues. Deletions cut 7 bases from V and 5 bases from J, with 17 bases between. CDR1 and CDR2 from the germline V gene are MDHEN and SYDVKM. The complete variable domain, with remaining parts taken from reference TRBV28 and TRBJ2-5, reads DVKVTQSSRYLVKRTGEKVFLECVQDMDHENMFWYRQDPGLGLRLIYFSYDVKMKEKGDIPEGYSVSREKKERFSLILESASTNQTSMYLCASTPSGRGETQYFGPGTRLLVL.

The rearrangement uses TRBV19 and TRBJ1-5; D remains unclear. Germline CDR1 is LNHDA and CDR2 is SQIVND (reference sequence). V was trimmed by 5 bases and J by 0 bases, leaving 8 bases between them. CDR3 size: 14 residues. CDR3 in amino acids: CASSRGYSNQPQHF. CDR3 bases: TGTGCCAGTAGTCGAGGGTATAGCAATCAGCCCCAGCATTTT. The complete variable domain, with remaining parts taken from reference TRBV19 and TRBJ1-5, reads DGGITQSPKYLFRKEGQNVTLSCEQNLNHDAMYWYRQDPGQGLRLIYYSQIVNDFQKGDIAEGYSVSREKKESFPLTVTSAQKNPTAFYLCASSRGYSNQPQHFGDGTRLSIL.

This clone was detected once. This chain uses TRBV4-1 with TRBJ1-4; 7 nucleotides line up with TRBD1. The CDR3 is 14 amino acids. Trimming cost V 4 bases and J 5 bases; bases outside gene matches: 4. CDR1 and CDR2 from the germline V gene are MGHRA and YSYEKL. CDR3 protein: CASSRPGGNEKLFF. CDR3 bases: TGCGCCAGCAGCCGTCCAGGGGGAAATGAAAAACTGTTTTTT.

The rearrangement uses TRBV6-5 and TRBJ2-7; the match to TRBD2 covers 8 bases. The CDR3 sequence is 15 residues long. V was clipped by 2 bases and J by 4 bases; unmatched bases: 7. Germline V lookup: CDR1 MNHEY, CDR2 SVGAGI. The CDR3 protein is CASSYTLGTSYEQYF. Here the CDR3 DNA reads TGTGCCAGCAGTTACACCCTCGGGACTAGTTACGAGCAGTACTTC.

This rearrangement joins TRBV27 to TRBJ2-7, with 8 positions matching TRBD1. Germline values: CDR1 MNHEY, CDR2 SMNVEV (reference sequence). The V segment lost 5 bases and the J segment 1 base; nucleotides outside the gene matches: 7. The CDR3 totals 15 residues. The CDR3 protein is CASSPRQGTSYEQYF. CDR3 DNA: TGTGCCAGCAGTCCCCGACAGGGGACGTCCTACGAGCAGTACTTC.